These 23 T cell receptor beta chains were sequenced from one sample in a study of blood T cell repertoires in COVID-19. This table comes from immunoSEQ multiplex PCR, and its TCRdb copy is limited to in-frame clones, with some not included. The sample has approximately 250,000 clones; approximately 86% are singletons. What was sequenced was peripheral blood. The receptors come from a woman in her seventies with COVID-19, enrolled during active disease.

The chain recombines TRBV5-8 with TRBJ1-5; possibly TRBD1 for D (5 bases). From germline, CDR1 is SGHTS and CDR2 YDEGEE. Trimming took 4 bases from V and 2 from J, leaving 13 bases between them. This CDR3 contains 15 residues. The CDR3, as DNA: TGTGCCAGCAGCGCCAGGGTTACGGGCAATCAGCCCCAGCATTTT. Translation: CASSARVTGNQPQHF.

CDR3 sequence (DNA): TGTGCCAGCAGTGGGACAGGGAGGAACACTGAAGCTTTCTTT. It is translated as CASSGTGRNTEAFF. The chain uses TRBV2 and TRBJ1-1, with 8 bases matching TRBD1. The length of the CDR3 is 14 residues. Per germline, CDR1 SNHLY and CDR2 FYNNEI. The V gene end was trimmed by 4 bases and the J gene end by 1 base; junction bases not matched to a gene: 2.

J is TRBJ2-3 and V is TRBV23-1; TRBD1 is a possible D gene (5 bases). TRBV23-1 belongs to the ORF category, with a function that is uncertain. The CDR3 runs 14 residues. Trimming pared 4 bases from V and 2 bases from J, leaving 10 bases between. The CDR3 sequence: CASSLTRDTDTQYF. The DNA of the CDR3 is TGCGCCAGCAGTCTAACCAGGGACACAGATACGCAGTATTTT.

Concerning this clone: Other DNA sequences in this specimen translate into the identical CDR3. The chain employs TRBV7-2 and TRBJ1-5; tentatively, D is TRBD1 (5 bases). The CDR3 spans 13 residues. V was trimmed by 0 bases and J by 6 bases, leaving 6 bases between them. From germline, CDR1 is SGHTA and CDR2 FQGNSA. CDR3 loop: CASSLAGGQPQHF. The DNA for the CDR3 is TGTGCCAGCAGCTTAGCCGGGGGTCAGCCCCAGCATTTT.

The chain recombines TRBV28 with TRBJ2-1, with D tentatively TRBD1 (5 bases). V lost 7 bases and J 8 bases, leaving 12 bases between the germline ends. The CDR3 is 12 amino acids. Germline CDR1 reads MDHEN; CDR2 reads SYDVKM. This chain's CDR3 is CASNKGLDEQFF. The DNA for the CDR3 is TGTGCCAGCAACAAGGGGTTGGATGAGCAGTTCTTC.

The J gene is TRBJ1-1, the V gene TRBV23-1; 7 bases align to TRBD1. TRBV23-1 is an ORF, with its function uncertain. V lost 8 bases and J lost 6; bases outside the gene matches: 6. The CDR3 length is 12 residues. In DNA, the CDR3 is TGCGCCAGCCCGGACAGGCGGGCTGAAGCTTTCTTT. Residues: CASPDRRAEAFF.

V gene TRBV6-5 combines with J gene TRBJ1-3; D not resolved. Per the germline V gene, CDR1 is MNHEY and CDR2 is SVGAGI. Trimming left V 1 base short and J 8 bases short, with 9 bases between. The CDR3 has 13 residues. The CDR3 here is CASSYYPEDTIYF. In DNA form, the CDR3 reads TGTGCCAGCAGTTACTATCCGGAGGACACCATATATTTT.

Notes on this clone: An end of the junction does not agree with germline; a read error may underlie this. This chain's CDR3 is CARNRTSGHF. The CDR3 DNA is TGTGCCAGAAATCGAACTAGCGGGCACTTC. The V gene is TRBV5-3, the J gene TRBJ2-5, with 9 positions matching TRBD2. TRBV5-3 is designated an ORF whose function remains uncertain. This CDR3 contains 10 residues.

The CDR3 DNA sequence: TGTGCCAGCCTCCCGGACAGTAACTACGAGCAGTACTTC. Its protein product is CASLPDSNYEQYF. The V and J genes are TRBV28 and TRBJ2-7; a weak D match, TRBD1 (6 bases). V was trimmed by 8 bases and J by 3 bases, leaving 14 bases between them. The CDR3 loop spans 13 amino acids. Germline V gene lookup returns CDR1 MDHEN and CDR2 SYDVKM.

The chain links TRBV5-1 to TRBJ1-2; D gene unclear. Germline-derived CDR1 and CDR2 are SGHRS and YFSETQ. Trimming removed 0 bases from V and 0 bases from J, with 9 bases in between. The CDR3 is 15 residues long. CDR3 loop: CASSLDSRSNYGYTF. Here the CDR3 DNA reads TGCGCCAGCAGCTTGGATTCCAGATCTAACTATGGCTACACCTTC.

V and J are TRBV5-1 and TRBJ2-3; 9 bases agree with TRBD2. The V segment lost 0 bases and the J segment 0 bases; nucleotides outside the gene matches: 8. CDR1 is SGHRS, CDR2 YFSETQ, per germline. The CDR3 covers 18 residues. CDR3 sequence: CASSLEGGGAPSTDTQYF. In DNA form, the CDR3 reads TGCGCCAGCAGCTTGGAGGGCGGGGGGGCCCCGAGCACAGATACGCAGTATTTT.

The V and J genes are TRBV3-1 (or the pseudogene TRBV3-2) and TRBJ2-2, with D tentatively TRBD1 (6 bases). V was trimmed by 6 bases and J by 7 bases, leaving 15 bases between them. Germline V gives CDR1 LGHDT, CDR2 YNNKEL (reference sequence). The CDR3 runs to 14 residues. CDR3 sequence (DNA): TGTGCCAGCAGACTTCAGGGGTTTGGCGGGGAGCTGTTTTTT. Protein: CASRLQGFGGELFF.

V is TRBV4-3 and J is TRBJ2-3; 7 bases fit TRBD2. This CDR3 contains 15 residues. Germline V gene data show CDR1 as LGHNA and CDR2 as YSLEER. V was clipped by 0 bases and J by 5 bases; unmatched bases: 5. Here the CDR3 reads CASSQEVGRVDTQYF. The CDR3 DNA follows: TGCGCCAGCAGCCAAGAAGTGGGGAGGGTAGATACGCAGTATTTT.

This chain joins TRBV4-3 and TRBJ1-3; D unclear. In germline, CDR1 is LGHNA, CDR2 YSLEER. The CDR3 spans 15 residues. Between the trimmed V and J ends, which lost 6 bases and 2 bases, there was a span of 14 bases. The CDR3 protein is CASSSPGLPGNTIYF. In DNA, the CDR3 is TGCGCCAGCAGTTCCCCGGGGTTACCTGGAAACACCATATATTTT.

J is TRBJ2-5 and V is TRBV5-1; D might be TRBD1 (7 bases). CDR1 is SGHRS, CDR2 YFSETQ, per germline. The CDR3 covers 16 residues. V gave up 0 bases and J gave up 5 bases, with 17 bases separating them. Written as DNA, the CDR3 is TGCGCCAGCAGCTTGGCCATTCTACAGGGGAGGGAGACCCAGTACTTC. Its protein product is CASSLAILQGRETQYF. Full variable domain (rest looked up from reference TRBV5-1 and TRBJ2-5): KAGVTQTPRYLIKTRGQQVTLSCSPISGHRSVSWYQQTPGQGLQFLFEYFSETQRNKGNFPGRFSGRQFSNSRSEMNVSTLELGDSALYLCASSLAILQGRETQYFGPGTRLLVL.

The CDR3 DNA is TGTGCCAGTAGAGGGGATCAGCCCCAGCATTTT. Its protein is CASRGDQPQHF. The V gene is TRBV19, the J gene TRBJ1-5, with TRBD1 as a possible D gene (5 bases). The CDR3 covers 11 residues. Germline V CDR1 and CDR2: LNHDA, SQIVND (reference sequence). Trimming removed 6 bases from V and 5 bases from J, with 5 bases in between.

CDR3 sequence reads: CASSIRGSGNYGYTF. CDR3 DNA sequence: TGTGCCAGTAGTATTCGGGGGAGCGGTAACTATGGCTACACCTTC. The chain uses TRBV19 and TRBJ1-2; TRBD1 is a possible D gene (5 bases). Trimming took 3 bases from V and 1 from J, leaving 12 bases between them. CDR3 size: 15 residues. Germline-derived CDR1 and CDR2 are LNHDA and SQIVND (reference sequence).

The rearrangement uses TRBV12-3 or TRBV12-4 and TRBJ1-2, with D perhaps matching TRBD1 (6 bases). V dropped 4 bases and J dropped 6 bases, with 12 bases sitting between them. The CDR3 has 13 residues. This CDR3 is CASSWQGPDGYTF. CDR3 nucleotides: TGTGCCAGCAGTTGGCAGGGGCCGGATGGCTACACCTTC.

This clone was seen once. V is TRBV9 and J is TRBJ2-7; D is unclear. Germline assignment: CDR1 SGDLS and CDR2 YYNGEE. The CDR3 extends over 15 amino acids. Trimming pared 0 bases from V and 0 bases from J, leaving 10 bases between. The CDR3 loop is CASSVVHGYSYEQYF. For the CDR3, the DNA is TGTGCCAGCAGCGTAGTTCACGGGTACTCCTACGAGCAGTACTTC.

The chain uses TRBV13 and TRBJ2-5, with D possibly TRBD1 on 6 matching bases. CDR1 is PRHDT and CDR2 is FYEKMQ in the germline V gene (reference sequence). This CDR3 region has 14 residues. V gave up 5 bases and J gave up 1 base, with 11 bases separating them. CDR3 region: CASSQQGAQETQYF. CDR3 bases: TGTGCCAGCAGCCAACAGGGTGCCCAAGAGACCCAGTACTTC. Based on the CDR3 plus reference TRBV13 and TRBJ2-5, the full variable domain is AAGVIQSPRHLIKEKRETATLKCYPIPRHDTVYWYQQGPGQDPQFLISFYEKMQSDKGSIPDRFSAQQFSDYHSELNMSSLELGDSALYFCASSQQGAQETQYFGPGTRLLVL.

This chain links TRBV4-1 with TRBJ1-6; maybe TRBD1 (5 bases). The CDR3 runs 14 residues. CDR1 MGHRA and CDR2 YSYEKL come from the germline V gene. Between the trimmed V and J ends, which lost 2 bases and 10 bases, there was a span of 12 bases. CDR3 in amino acids: CASSQRGGSSPLHF. CDR3 sequence (DNA): TGCGCCAGCAGCCAAAGGGGTGGATCCTCACCCCTCCACTTT.

The CDR3 here is CASSPLNIAGAYEQYF. The DNA of the CDR3 is TGTGCCAGCAGCCCGTTAAATATAGCGGGGGCCTACGAGCAGTACTTC. The V gene is TRBV6-2 or TRBV6-3, the J gene TRBJ2-7, with TRBD2 identical over 9 bases. Germline loops: CDR1 MNHEY, CDR2 SVGEGT. V was pared by 6 bases and J by 2 bases, with 11 bases of the junction left unmatched. CDR3 length: 16 amino acids.

The chain has TRBV18 and TRBJ1-2; 7 bases fit TRBD1. Germline CDR1 is KGHSH and CDR2 is LQKENI. This CDR3 region has 13 residues. Trimming cost V 5 bases and J 8 bases; bases outside gene matches: 8. CDR3 bases: TGTGCCAGCTCAACGACAGGGTTTGGGGGCTACACCTTC. Its translation: CASSTTGFGGYTF.